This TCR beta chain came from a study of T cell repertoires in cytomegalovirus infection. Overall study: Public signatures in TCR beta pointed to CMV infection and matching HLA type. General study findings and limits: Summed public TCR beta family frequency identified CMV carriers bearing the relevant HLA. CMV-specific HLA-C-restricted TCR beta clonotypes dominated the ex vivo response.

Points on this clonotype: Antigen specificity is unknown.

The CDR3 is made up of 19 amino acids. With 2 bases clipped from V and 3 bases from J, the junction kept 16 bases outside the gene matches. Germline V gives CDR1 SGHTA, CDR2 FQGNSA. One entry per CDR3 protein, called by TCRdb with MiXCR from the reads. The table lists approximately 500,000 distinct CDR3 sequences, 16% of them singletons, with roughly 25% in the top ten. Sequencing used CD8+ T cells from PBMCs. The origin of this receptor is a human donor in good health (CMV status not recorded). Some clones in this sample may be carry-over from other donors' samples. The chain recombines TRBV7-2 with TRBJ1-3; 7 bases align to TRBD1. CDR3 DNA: TGTGCCAGCAGCTTAATTCCAGTCCCGCAGGGGGACTATGGAAACACCATATATTTT. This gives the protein CASSLIPVPQGDYGNTIYF.